Following are 6 T cell receptor beta chains from one sample sequenced in a study of T cell responses to AZD1222 COVID-19 vaccine. Here immunoSEQ multiplex PCR was the method, and the copy in TCRdb shows in-frame clones only, minus some. In the table there are more than 95,000 clones, 89% of which are singletons. The sequencing used peripheral blood, collected on day 0 of AZD1222 vaccination. The receptors originated from an adult in good health.

This clone was detected a few times. V and J are TRBV2 and TRBJ1-4, with D possibly TRBD1 on 5 matching bases. Germline V lookup: CDR1 SNHLY, CDR2 FYNNEI. V was cut by 6 bases and J by 7 bases, with 12 bases left in between. CDR3 length equals 13 residues. The CDR3 reads CASRGQVGEKLFF. The CDR3 DNA is TGTGCCAGCAGGGGGCAGGTTGGTGAAAAACTGTTTTTT.

CDR3: CASRFDRSNQPQHF. For the CDR3, the DNA is TGTGCCAGCAGGTTTGACAGAAGCAATCAGCCCCAGCATTTT. V gene TRBV2 combines with J gene TRBJ1-5; possibly TRBD1 for D (5 bases). Germline V gives CDR1 SNHLY, CDR2 FYNNEI. The CDR3 is 14 residues long. Trimming shortened V by 6 bases and J by 1 base, and 10 bases separated the two germline ends.

V usage is TRBV6-5 and J usage is TRBJ1-5, with D perhaps matching TRBD1 (5 bases). V lost 6 bases and J 6 bases, leaving 6 bases between the germline ends. Germline-derived CDR1 and CDR2 are MNHEY and SVGAGI. This CDR3 comprises 11 residues. CDR3 region: CASRGTQPQHF. The CDR3 DNA sequence: TGTGCCAGCAGGGGGACTCAGCCCCAGCATTTT.

The gene calls are TRBV19 and TRBJ1-2; 8 bases are shared with TRBD1. V lost 4 bases and J lost 8; bases outside the gene matches: 6. Germline CDR1 is LNHDA and CDR2 is SQIVND (reference sequence). This CDR3 is 13 amino acids long. The CDR3 region is CASSTDRVGGYTF. The DNA of the CDR3 is TGTGCCAGTAGTACGGACAGGGTTGGAGGCTACACCTTC.

The V and J genes are TRBV4-1 and TRBJ1-3; 8 nucleotides agree with TRBD1. Trimming cost V 4 bases and J 6 bases; bases outside gene matches: 5. CDR1 is MGHRA and CDR2 is YSYEKL in the germline V gene. The CDR3 runs to 14 residues. The CDR3 DNA reads TGCGCCAGCAGCCCCCGGACAGGGACAAACACCATATATTTT. Amino acid sequence: CASSPRTGTNTIYF.

J is TRBJ2-5 and V is TRBV25-1; 10 nucleotides align to TRBD1. After removal of 4 bases from V and 5 bases from J, the junction contained 4 bases not matched to a gene. Per the germline V gene, CDR1 is MGHDK and CDR2 is SYGVNS. The CDR3 totals 14 residues. This chain's CDR3 is CASSGQGAGETQYF. CDR3 DNA sequence: TGTGCCAGCAGTGGACAGGGGGCTGGTGAGACCCAGTACTTC. Together with reference TRBV25-1 and TRBJ2-5, the CDR3 gives the full variable domain: EADIYQTPRYLVIGTGKKITLECSQTMGHDKMYWYQQDPGMELHLIHYSYGVNSTEKGDLSSESTVSRIRTEHFPLTLESARPSHTSQYLCASSGQGAGETQYFGPGTRLLVL.